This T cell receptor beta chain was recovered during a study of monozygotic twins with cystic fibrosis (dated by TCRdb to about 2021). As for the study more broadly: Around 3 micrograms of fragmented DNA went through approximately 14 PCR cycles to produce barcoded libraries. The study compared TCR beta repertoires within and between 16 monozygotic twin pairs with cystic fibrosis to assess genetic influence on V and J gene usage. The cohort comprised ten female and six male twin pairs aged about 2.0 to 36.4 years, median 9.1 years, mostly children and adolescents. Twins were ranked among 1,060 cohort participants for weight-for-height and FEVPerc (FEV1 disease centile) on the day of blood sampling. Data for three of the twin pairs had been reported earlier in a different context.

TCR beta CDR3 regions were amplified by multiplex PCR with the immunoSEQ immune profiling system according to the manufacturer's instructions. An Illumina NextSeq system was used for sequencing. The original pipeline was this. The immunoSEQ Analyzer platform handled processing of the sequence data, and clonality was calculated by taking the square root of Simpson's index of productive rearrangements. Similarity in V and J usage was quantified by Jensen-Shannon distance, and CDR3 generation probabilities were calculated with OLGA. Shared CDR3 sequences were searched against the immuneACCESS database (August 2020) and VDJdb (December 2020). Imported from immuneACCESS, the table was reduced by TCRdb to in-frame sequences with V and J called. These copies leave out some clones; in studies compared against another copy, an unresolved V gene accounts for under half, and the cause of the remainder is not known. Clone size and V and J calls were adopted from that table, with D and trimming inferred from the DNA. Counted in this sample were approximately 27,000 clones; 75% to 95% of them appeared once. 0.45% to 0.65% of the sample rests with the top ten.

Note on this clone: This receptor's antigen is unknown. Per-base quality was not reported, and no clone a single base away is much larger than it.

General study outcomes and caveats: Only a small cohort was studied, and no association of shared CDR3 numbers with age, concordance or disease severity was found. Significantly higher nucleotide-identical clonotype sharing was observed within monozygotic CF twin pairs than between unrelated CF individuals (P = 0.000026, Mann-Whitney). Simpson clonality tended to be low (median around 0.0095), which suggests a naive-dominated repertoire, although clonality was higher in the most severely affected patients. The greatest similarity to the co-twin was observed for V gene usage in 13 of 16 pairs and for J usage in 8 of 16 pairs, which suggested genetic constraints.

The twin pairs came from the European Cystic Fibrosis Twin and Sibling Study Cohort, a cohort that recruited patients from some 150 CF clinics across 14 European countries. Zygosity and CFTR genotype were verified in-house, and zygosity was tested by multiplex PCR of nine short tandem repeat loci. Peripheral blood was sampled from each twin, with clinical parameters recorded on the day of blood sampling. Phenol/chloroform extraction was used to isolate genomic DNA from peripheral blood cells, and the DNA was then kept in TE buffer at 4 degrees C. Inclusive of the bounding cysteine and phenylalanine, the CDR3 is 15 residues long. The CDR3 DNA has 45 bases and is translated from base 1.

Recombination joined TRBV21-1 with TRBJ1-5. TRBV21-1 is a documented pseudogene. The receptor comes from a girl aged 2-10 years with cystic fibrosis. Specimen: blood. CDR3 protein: CASSKARDSNQPQHF. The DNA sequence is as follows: TGTGCCAGCAGCAAAGCGCGGGACAGCAATCAGCCCCAGCATTTT.